These T cell receptor beta chains were read from a single sample in a study of early T cells in non-severe SARS-CoV-2 infection. TCRdb analysed the 5' RACE reads with MiXCR anew, one entry per CDR3 protein. There are roughly 35,000 distinct CDR3 sequences in the sample; just under 4% occur only once, and less than 12% lies in the top ten. Sequences were obtained from whole blood. The origin of the receptors is an adult who was a healthcare worker with PCR-confirmed SARS-CoV-2 infection or an uninfected control (not recorded which). Each CDR3 is given with its conserved first and last residue. The order of the fields is CDR3 length, D gene, J gene, clone size, V gene, CDR3 protein, CDR3 DNA. D genes are given only for firm matches. Size tells how often a clone was seen, or its class if it is expanded.

>17|TRBD1|TRBJ1-4|few|TRBV5-3
CARSLIRRQGSWEKLFF
TGTGCCAGAAGCTTGATCAGGAGACAGGGATCCTGGGAAAAACTGTTTTTT
>15|TRBD2|TRBJ2-1|many|TRBV15
CATSKGREGRNEQFF
TGTGCCACCAGCAAGGGGAGGGAGGGCCGTAATGAGCAGTTCTTC
>15|NA|TRBJ2-1|many|TRBV20-1
CSARDIHSGWDEQFF
TGCAGTGCTAGAGATATACATAGCGGATGGGATGAGCAGTTCTTC
>16|NA|TRBJ2-2|few|TRBV5-6
CASSRDGLANTGELFF
TGTGCCAGCAGCCGGGACGGACTCGCGAACACCGGGGAGCTGTTTTTT
>15|NA|TRBJ2-7|few|TRBV5-1
CASREGLTSSYEQYF
TGCGCCAGCAGAGAAGGACTTACGAGCTCCTACGAGCAGTACTTC
>13|NA|TRBJ1-5|many|TRBV5-5
CPTSSGEYQPQHF
TGTCCCACCTCTTCGGGGGAATATCAGCCCCAGCATTTT
>12|NA|TRBJ2-4|few|TRBV7-9
CASSLGQNIQYF
TGTGCCAGCAGCTTGGGGCAAAACATTCAGTACTTC
>21|TRBD2|TRBJ2-3|many|TRBV4-2
CASSQVRGLAGTGKGTDTQYF
TGTGCCAGCAGCCAAGTGCGGGGACTAGCGGGAACGGGTAAGGGCACAGATACGCAGTATTTT
>13|TRBD1|TRBJ1-2|many|TRBV19
CASSETGYYGYTF
TGTGCCAGTAGCGAGACAGGGTACTATGGCTACACCTTC
>15|TRBD1|TRBJ2-3|many|TRBV5-1
CASSLPGQETDTQYF
TGCGCCAGCAGCTTGCCGGGACAGGAAACAGATACGCAGTATTTT
>16|TRBD2|TRBJ2-1|many|TRBV11-2
CASSLAGLAGVLEQFF
TGTGCCAGCAGCTTAGCGGGACTAGCGGGAGTTCTTGAGCAGTTCTTC
>13|NA|TRBJ2-5|many|TRBV7-9
CASSLTSSETQYF
TGTGCCAGCAGTCTTACTAGTTCTGAGACCCAGTACTTC
>16|NA|TRBJ2-1|many|TRBV11-2
CASSATGVLFRNEQFF
TGTGCCAGCAGCGCGACGGGAGTCCTTTTCCGCAATGAGCAGTTCTTC
>13|NA|TRBJ1-3|many|TRBV5-1
CASSLGSGNTIYF
TGCGCCAGCAGCTTGGGCTCTGGAAACACCATATATTTT
>14|TRBD1|TRBJ2-5|many|TRBV20-1
CSAYRQGAQETQYF
TGCAGTGCATATCGACAGGGGGCGCAGGAGACCCAGTACTTC
>13|TRBD1|TRBJ1-5|hyperexpanded|TRBV6-2/TRBV6-3
CASSPGGRQPQHF
TGTGCCAGCAGTCCAGGGGGAAGACAGCCCCAGCATTTT